This T cell receptor (delta chain) was sequenced during a study of gamma-delta T cells after stem cell transplantation. V lost 3 bases and J lost 0; bases outside the gene matches: 20. In germline, CDR1 is GEAIGNYY, CDR2 EKD. This CDR3 contains 21 residues. TCRdb processed the RT-PCR reads again with the CATT caller. This repertoire shows approximately 690 delta-chain clones, around 33% found once; its top ten account for less than 15%. This clone was seen a handful of times. Material for sequencing was gamma-delta T cells. The chain combines TRDV2 with TRDJ1, with 11 bases that match TRDD3. The origin of this receptor is a human donor. It is not recorded whose cells these are; they may come from a transplant donor. This table probably holds off-target reads from a library built for another chain. This CDR3 reads CACDPVLGDRDTSQYTDKLIF. The CDR3 coding sequence is TGTGCCTGTGACCCAGTACTGGGGGATAGGGATACCTCGCAGTACACCGATAAACTCATCTTT.